These 10 T cell receptor beta chains share one sample of origin, sequenced in a study of T cell changes during pregnancy in multiple sclerosis. Assay used: immunoSEQ multiplex PCR; TCRdb lists only in-frame clones, some missing. Of tens of thousands of clones listed, around 87% are singletons. The sample here was peripheral blood, taken after pregnancy. The receptors stem from a female donor in good health, enrolled as a control in a pregnancy study.

This chain uses TRBV9 with TRBJ2-3; TRBD2 matches at 10 bases. Germline V gene lookup returns CDR1 SGDLS and CDR2 YYNGEE. The CDR3 extends over 16 amino acids. J was trimmed by 6 bases and V by 0 bases; bases with no gene match: 7. This CDR3 is CASSVEISGRTDTQYF. For the CDR3, the DNA is TGTGCCAGCAGCGTAGAAATTAGCGGGAGGACGGATACGCAGTATTTT.

This clone was counted many times. The genes are TRBV5-8 and TRBJ1-1; the D gene is possibly TRBD1 (5 bases). The germline V and J ends were trimmed by 1 base and 3 bases, with 16 bases remaining between them. CDR3 length: 16 residues. The germline CDR1 and CDR2 sequences are SGHTS and YDEGEE. CDR3 in DNA: TGTGCCAGCAGCTTGCTCCTGGGGGGGAAACACACTGAAGCTTTCTTT. It encodes CASSLLLGGKHTEAFF.

The chain recombines TRBV18 with TRBJ2-3, with 10 bases fitting TRBD1. The CDR3 is made up of 18 amino acids. The J segment lost 5 bases and the V segment lost 3 bases, leaving 14 bases of the junction unmatched. Per germline, CDR1 KGHSH and CDR2 LQKENI. CDR3 sequence (DNA): TGTGCCAGCTCACCTCTGCCCGGGACAGGGGTAATGTTAGATACGCAGTATTTT. As protein: CASSPLPGTGVMLDTQYF.

This clone was observed a single time. J is TRBJ1-1 and V is TRBV4-1; possibly TRBD1 for D (5 bases). V lost 0 bases to trimming and J lost 1 base, with 9 bases between them. CDR1 is MGHRA, CDR2 YSYEKL, per germline. The CDR3 has 15 amino acids. The DNA of the CDR3 is TGCGCCAGCAGCCAAGAAGGGGCGGAGAACACTGAAGCTTTCTTT. Its translation is CASSQEGAENTEAFF.

This clone has more than one count but fewer than ten. The chain has TRBV6-1 and TRBJ2-5; D is undetermined. The CDR3 consists of 13 residues. Germline CDR1 MNHNS, CDR2 SASEGT. V was pared by 0 bases and J by 4 bases, with 6 bases between. The CDR3 loop is CASSEAHRETQYF. The CDR3 DNA reads as TGTGCCAGCAGTGAAGCCCACAGAGAGACCCAGTACTTC.

The count of this clone is one. The gene calls are TRBV6-5 and TRBJ2-3; 9 positions match TRBD1. The CDR3 extends over 13 amino acids. V was pared by 6 bases and J by 5 bases, with 3 bases of the junction left unmatched. Germline V gene data show CDR1 as MNHEY and CDR2 as SVGAGI. CDR3 coding DNA: TGTGCCAGCAGGGGGACAGGGATAGATACGCAGTATTTT. Its translation is CASRGTGIDTQYF.

The chain carries TRBV7-9 and TRBJ2-7; D is possibly TRBD2 (6 bases). The CDR3 totals 14 residues. V gave up 5 bases and J gave up 6 bases, with 17 bases separating them. The germline gives CDR1 SEHNR, CDR2 FQNEAQ (reference sequence). Here the CDR3 reads CASSPPGGVAEQYF. CDR3 nucleotides: TGTGCCAGCAGCCCCCCAGGAGGGGTGGCCGAGCAGTACTTC.

CDR3 amino acids: CAISALGAGNTIYF. For the CDR3, the DNA is TGTGCCATCAGTGCCCTAGGGGCTGGAAACACCATATATTTT. The V and J genes are TRBV10-3 and TRBJ1-3; tentatively, D is TRBD1 (5 bases). Germline-derived CDR1 and CDR2 are ENHRY and SYGVKD. The CDR3 has 14 residues. With 4 bases removed from V and 2 bases from J, the gap between germline ends came to 9 bases.

J is TRBJ2-7 and V is TRBV11-2; tentative D call: TRBD2 (5 bases). Germline V gene lookup returns CDR1 SGHAT and CDR2 FQNNGV. This CDR3 has 16 amino acids. The ends were cut back, 5 bases at V and 7 bases at J, with 24 bases in the middle. In DNA form, the CDR3 reads TGTGCCAGCAGCACCCGCCCCGTCGGGGTTACATGGGAGCAGTACTTC. It yields the protein CASSTRPVGVTWEQYF.

This chain links TRBV6-1 with TRBJ1-2, with D tentatively TRBD1 (5 bases). V lost 1 base, J lost 7 bases, and 16 bases lay in between. The germline V gene has CDR1 MNHNS and CDR2 SASEGT. CDR3 length: 15 residues. The DNA of the CDR3 is TGTGCCAGCAGTGAAGAGGAGGCAGGGCGGGGTGGCTACACCTTC. It encodes CASSEEEAGRGGYTF.